The source of this TCR beta chain is a study of radiation and T cells in renal cell carcinoma. Trimming left V 0 bases short and J 9 bases short, with 17 bases between. Germline loops: CDR1 LNHNV, CDR2 YYDKDF (reference sequence). CDR3 length: 15 amino acids. Time point given: blood 4 weeks post-SBRT, at nephrectomy. Treatment in this sample: 15 Gy SBRT to primary tumor, nephrectomy 4 weeks later. Sequenced by immunoSEQ multiplex PCR; TCRdb stores in-frame clones only, minus some. The data contain 90,000 to 100,000 clones, approximately 82% of them seen just once; the ten biggest clones take up about 7.2%.

The gene calls are TRBV15 and TRBJ2-5, with D perhaps being TRBD1 or TRBD2 (6 bases each). This TCR was recovered from a man in his 60s with renal cell carcinoma. The source material was blood, sampled from a patient whose treatment included radiotherapy and nephrectomy. The CDR3 reads CATSRDMGGADPQYF. Written as DNA, the CDR3 is TGTGCCACCAGCAGAGATATGGGGGGCGCGGATCCCCAGTACTTC.